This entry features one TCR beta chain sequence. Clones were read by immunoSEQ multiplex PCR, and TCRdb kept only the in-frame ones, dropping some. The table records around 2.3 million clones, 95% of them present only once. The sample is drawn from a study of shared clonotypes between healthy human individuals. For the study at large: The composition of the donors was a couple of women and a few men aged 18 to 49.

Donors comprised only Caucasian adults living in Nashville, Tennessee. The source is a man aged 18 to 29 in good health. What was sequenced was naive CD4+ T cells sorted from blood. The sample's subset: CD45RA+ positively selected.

Here the CDR3 reads CASSVPTDTQYF. The CDR3, as DNA: TGTGCCAGCAGTGTTCCCACAGATACGCAGTATTTT. The chain recombines TRBV2 with TRBJ2-3; D unresolved. CDR3 length equals 12 residues. From germline, CDR1 is SNHLY and CDR2 FYNNEI. Deletions cut 4 bases from V and 2 bases from J, with 4 bases between.